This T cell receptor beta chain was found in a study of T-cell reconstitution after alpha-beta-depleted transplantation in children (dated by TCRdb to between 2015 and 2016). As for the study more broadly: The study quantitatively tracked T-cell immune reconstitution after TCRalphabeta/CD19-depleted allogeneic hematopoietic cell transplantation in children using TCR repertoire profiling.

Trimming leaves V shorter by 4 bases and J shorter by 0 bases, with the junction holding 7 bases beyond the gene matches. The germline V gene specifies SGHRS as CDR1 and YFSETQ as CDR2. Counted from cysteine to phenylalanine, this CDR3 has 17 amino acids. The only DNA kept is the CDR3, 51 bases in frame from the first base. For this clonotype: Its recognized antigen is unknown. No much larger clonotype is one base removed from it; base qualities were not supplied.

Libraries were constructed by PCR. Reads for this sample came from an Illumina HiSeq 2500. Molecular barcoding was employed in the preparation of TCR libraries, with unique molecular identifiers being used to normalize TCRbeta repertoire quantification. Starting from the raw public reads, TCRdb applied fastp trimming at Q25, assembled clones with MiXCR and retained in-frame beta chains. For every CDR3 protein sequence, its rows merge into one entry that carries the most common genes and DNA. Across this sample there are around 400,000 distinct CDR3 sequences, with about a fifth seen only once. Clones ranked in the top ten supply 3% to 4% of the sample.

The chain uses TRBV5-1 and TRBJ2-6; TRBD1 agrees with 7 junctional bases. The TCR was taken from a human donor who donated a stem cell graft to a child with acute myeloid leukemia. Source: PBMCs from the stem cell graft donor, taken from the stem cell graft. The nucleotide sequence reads TGCGCCAGCAGCAGAGCGACAGGGAACTCTGGGGCCAACGTCCTGACTTTC. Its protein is CASSRATGNSGANVLTF.